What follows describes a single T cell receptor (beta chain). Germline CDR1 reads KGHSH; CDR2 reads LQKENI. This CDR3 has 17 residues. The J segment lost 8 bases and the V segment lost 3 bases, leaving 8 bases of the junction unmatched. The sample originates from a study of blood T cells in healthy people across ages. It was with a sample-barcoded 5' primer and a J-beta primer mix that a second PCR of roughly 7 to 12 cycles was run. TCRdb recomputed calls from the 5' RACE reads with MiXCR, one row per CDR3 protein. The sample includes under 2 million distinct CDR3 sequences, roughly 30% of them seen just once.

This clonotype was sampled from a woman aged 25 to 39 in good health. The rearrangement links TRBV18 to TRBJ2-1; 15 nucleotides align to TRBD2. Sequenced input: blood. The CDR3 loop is CASSPEGLAGGVDEQFF. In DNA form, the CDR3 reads TGTGCCAGCTCACCTGAGGGACTAGCGGGAGGAGTGGATGAGCAGTTCTTC.